The 27 T cell receptor beta chains presented below share a single source sample, sequenced in a study of CD8 T cells in Susac syndrome. Reverse transcription used about 0.45 to 1 ug RNA and random hexamers. TCRdb used MiXCR to reprocess the immunoSEQ multiplex PCR reads, holding one entry per CDR3 protein. The table has 210,000 or so distinct CDR3 sequences, 94% seen once; the top ten hold about 0.14%. The specimen sequenced was CD4+ T cells from PBMCs. Receptors originate from a human donor with Susac syndrome.

CDR3 coding DNA: TGTGCCAGCAGCTCAACCACAGGGGAAAAACTGTTTTTT. It codes for CASSSTTGEKLFF. The chain has TRBV11-2 and TRBJ1-4; D possibly corresponds to TRBD1 (6 bases). Trimming cost V 4 bases and J 8 bases, with 11 bases left between them. CDR3 length equals 13 residues. The germline CDR1 and CDR2 sequences are SGHAT and FQNNGV.

This clonotype was observed once. The gene calls are TRBV3-1 and TRBJ1-6, with TRBD1 matching over 7 bases. CDR3 size: 15 residues. In germline, CDR1 is LGHDT, CDR2 YNNKEL (reference sequence). Trimming cost V 4 bases and J 8 bases; bases outside gene matches: 8. CDR3 bases: TGTGCCAGCAGCCGATCGAGACAGGGATATTCACCCCTCCACTTT. This translates into CASSRSRQGYSPLHF.

This sequence joins TRBV6-2 or TRBV6-3 and TRBJ1-6; no definite D call. V was shortened by 6 bases and J by 9 bases, with 9 bases between the two germline ends. Germline loops: CDR1 MNHEY, CDR2 SVGEGT. The CDR3 is 12 residues long. CDR3 nucleotide sequence: TGTGCCAGCAGCGAACAGATTTCACCCCTCCACTTT. Translated: CASSEQISPLHF.

The rearrangement joins TRBV5-1 to TRBJ2-2; 10 positions match TRBD1. The V segment lost 1 base and the J segment 0 bases; nucleotides outside the gene matches: 6. Germline assignment: CDR1 SGHRS and CDR2 YFSETQ. The CDR3 totals 18 residues. CDR3 loop: CASSLLGQGPTNTGELFF. DNA of the CDR3: TGCGCCAGCAGCTTGCTGGGACAGGGGCCGACGAACACCGGGGAGCTGTTTTTT. The complete variable domain, with remaining parts taken from reference TRBV5-1 and TRBJ2-2, reads KAGVTQTPRYLIKTRGQQVTLSCSPISGHRSVSWYQQTPGQGLQFLFEYFSETQRNKGNFPGRFSGRQFSNSRSEMNVSTLELGDSALYLCASSLLGQGPTNTGELFFGEGSRLTVL.

The chain has TRBV7-2 and TRBJ1-4, with D maybe TRBD1 (6 bases). Per the germline V gene, CDR1 is SGHTA and CDR2 is FQGNSA. Trimming cost V 4 bases and J 2 bases, with 14 bases left between them. CDR3 length: 16 amino acids. Here the CDR3 reads CASSYRALVTNEKLFF. CDR3 DNA: TGTGCCAGCAGCTACAGGGCTTTGGTGACTAATGAAAAACTGTTTTTT.

The chain employs TRBV10-3 and TRBJ1-1; 8 bases match TRBD1. Germline loops: CDR1 ENHRY, CDR2 SYGVKD. Losses at the gene ends were 10 bases for V and 4 bases for J; bases not matched to a gene: 8. The CDR3 is made up of 13 amino acids. The CDR3 sequence is CATRTGRGTEAFF. The CDR3 DNA reads TGTGCCACGAGGACAGGGAGAGGCACTGAAGCTTTCTTT.

This chain links TRBV7-3 with TRBJ1-1, with D tentatively TRBD1 (6 bases). CDR1 is SGHTA and CDR2 is FQGTGA in the germline V gene. The CDR3 runs to 15 residues. Trimming shortened V by 6 bases and J by 4 bases, and 18 bases separated the two germline ends. The CDR3 here is CASSREGGLSTEAFF. DNA of the CDR3: TGTGCCAGCAGTCGCGAGGGGGGGCTAAGCACTGAAGCTTTCTTT.

The CDR3 DNA reads TGCGCCAGCAGCTTTGGGACGGGCCTAGTGAACACTGAAGCTTTCTTT. Amino acids: CASSFGTGLVNTEAFF. The V gene is TRBV5-1, the J gene TRBJ1-1; a possible D gene is TRBD1 (5 bases). This CDR3 comprises 16 residues. The V end was cut by 2 bases, the J end by 0 bases, with 14 bases between. Germline CDR1 and CDR2: SGHRS and YFSETQ.

The rearrangement joins TRBV5-5 to TRBJ1-1, with TRBD1 as a possible D gene (5 bases). Trimming cost V 5 bases and J 6 bases, with 14 bases left between them. In germline, CDR1 is SGHKS, CDR2 YYEKEE (reference sequence). The CDR3 length is 13 residues. CDR3 bases: TGTGCCAGCAGGGGGTGGGGCACGGCTGAAGCTTTCTTT. Translating it yields CASRGWGTAEAFF. Full variable domain (remainder filled in from reference TRBV5-5 and TRBJ1-1): DAGVTQSPTHLIKTRGQQVTLRCSPISGHKSVSWYQQVLGQGPQFIFQYYEKEERGRGNFPDRFSARQFPNYSSELNVNALLLGDSALYLCASRGWGTAEAFFGQGTRLTVV.

This CDR3 is CASSLGLAGRAVDEQFF. The CDR3, as DNA: TGCGCCAGCAGCTTGGGGCTAGCGGGTCGGGCAGTCGATGAGCAGTTCTTC. The genes are TRBV5-1 and TRBJ2-1, with 8 bases lining up with TRBD2. After removal of 0 bases from V and 8 bases from J, the junction contained 13 bases not matched to a gene. This CDR3 has 17 amino acids. Germline-derived CDR1 and CDR2 are SGHRS and YFSETQ.

This clonotype was recorded only once. The gene calls are TRBV20-1 and TRBJ2-5; no clear D gene. The CDR3 contains 13 residues. Germline V gene lookup returns CDR1 DFQATT and CDR2 SNEGSKA (reference sequence). V was pared by 3 bases and J by 1 base, with 9 bases between. As DNA, the CDR3 is TGCAGTGCTAGTAGGGCGCCCCAAGAGACCCAGTACTTC. This codes for CSASRAPQETQYF.

The CDR3 DNA sequence: TGTGCCAGCAGTTTACGGACTCCAGCAGGTGAAGCTTTCTTT. As protein: CASSLRTPAGEAFF. The chain carries TRBV27 and TRBJ1-1; D not certain. Trimming stripped 2 bases from V and 7 bases from J, with 14 bases between. Germline CDR1 reads MNHEY; CDR2 reads SMNVEV (reference sequence). The CDR3 length is 14 residues.

J is TRBJ2-2 and V is TRBV19, with 7 bases fitting TRBD1. Germline V gene data show CDR1 as LNHDA and CDR2 as SQIVND (reference sequence). The CDR3 has 16 amino acids. V lost 5 bases, J lost 1 base, and 7 bases stayed unmatched. CDR3 amino acids: CASSPLRDRNTGELFF. The CDR3 DNA follows: TGTGCCAGTAGTCCATTAAGGGACAGGAACACCGGGGAGCTGTTTTTT.

The gene calls are TRBV6-2 or TRBV6-3 and TRBJ2-3; D not resolved. Germline V gene lookup returns CDR1 MNHEY and CDR2 SVGEGT. This CDR3 is built from 11 residues. The ends were cut back, 4 bases at V and 4 bases at J, with 3 bases in the middle. This chain's CDR3 is CASSSADTQYF. The DNA of the CDR3 is TGTGCCAGCAGTTCCGCAGATACGCAGTATTTT.

This chain joins TRBV29-1 and TRBJ1-5, with D perhaps TRBD1 (6 bases). The germline CDR1 and CDR2 sequences are SQVTM and ANQGSEA. CDR3 length: 13 residues. V was pared by 4 bases and J by 3 bases, with 10 bases between. The CDR3 nucleotides read TGCAGCGTTGGAGGGGGGGACAATCAGCCCCAGCATTTT. Amino acid sequence: CSVGGGDNQPQHF.

The chain links TRBV5-1 to TRBJ2-1, with TRBD2 identical over 9 bases. This CDR3 contains 16 residues. The junction had 9 bases not matched to a gene; V was cut back by 0 bases and J by 8 bases. Germline lookup yields CDR1 SGHRS and CDR2 YFSETQ. This CDR3 is CASSLGVRGGADEQFF. CDR3 nucleotide sequence: TGCGCCAGCAGCTTGGGGGTACGCGGGGGGGCCGATGAGCAGTTCTTC.

The chain recombines TRBV9 with TRBJ2-1; 8 bases agree with TRBD1. This CDR3 has 15 residues. V was pared by 4 bases and J by 1 base, with 4 bases of the junction left unmatched. CDR1 is SGDLS, CDR2 YYNGEE, per germline. Here the CDR3 DNA reads TGTGCCAGCAGCTCAGGACAGGGATCCTACAATGAGCAGTTCTTC. Amino acids: CASSSGQGSYNEQFF.

The chain recombines TRBV5-4 with TRBJ2-1, with D unclear. V dropped 5 bases and J dropped 0 bases, with 15 bases sitting between them. The CDR3 has 16 residues. Germline V gene data show CDR1 as SGHNT and CDR2 as YYREEE (reference sequence). CDR3 coding DNA: TGTGCCAGCAGGCCATTGAGTCGGAGCTCCTACAATGAGCAGTTCTTC. Its protein product is CASRPLSRSSYNEQFF.

V gene TRBV20-1 combines with J gene TRBJ1-5; 7 bases align to TRBD1. This CDR3 spans 14 amino acids. CDR1 DFQATT and CDR2 SNEGSKA come from the germline V gene (reference sequence). V lost 6 bases and J lost 3; bases outside the gene matches: 8. The CDR3 DNA is TGCAGTGCCCGACAGGGTTCGTCCAATCAGCCCCAGCATTTT. It codes for CSARQGSSNQPQHF.

The rearrangement uses TRBV4-1 and TRBJ2-7; a possible D gene is TRBD2 (6 bases). Germline CDR1 and CDR2: MGHRA and YSYEKL. This CDR3 has 17 amino acids. Trimming left V 0 bases short and J 1 base short, with 16 bases between. CDR3 nucleotide sequence: TGCGCCAGCAGCCAAGATGCCGAAATGGCGGGGTCCTACGAGCAGTACTTC. Translating gives CASSQDAEMAGSYEQYF.

This clonotype was counted a single time. The chain carries TRBV30 and TRBJ1-2, with D perhaps matching TRBD1 (5 bases). The CDR3 extends over 13 amino acids. Trimming shortened V by 8 bases and J by 7 bases, and 20 bases separated the two germline ends. Germline CDR1 GTSNPN, CDR2 SVGIG (reference sequence). CDR3 coding DNA: TGTGCCCTCTTCGTCGACAGTCGCCTTGGCTACACCTTC. Residues: CALFVDSRLGYTF. The complete variable domain, with remaining parts taken from reference TRBV30 and TRBJ1-2, reads SQTIHQWPATLVQPVGSPLSLECTVEGTSNPNLYWYRQAAGRGLQLLFYSVGIGQISSEVPQNLSASRPQDRQFILSSKKLLLSDSGFYLCALFVDSRLGYTFGSGTRLTVV.

CDR3 in amino acids: CSASNGQSSYNEQFF. In nucleotides, the CDR3 is TGCAGTGCTAGTAATGGCCAGTCGTCCTACAATGAGCAGTTCTTC. The gene calls are TRBV20-1 and TRBJ2-1, with D unresolved. This CDR3 is 15 amino acids long. The germline V and J ends were trimmed by 3 bases and 1 base, with 13 bases remaining between them. Germline V gene lookup returns CDR1 DFQATT and CDR2 SNEGSKA (reference sequence).

The chain joins TRBV7-9 to TRBJ1-4; D unresolved. The CDR3 extends over 13 amino acids. The germline V and J ends were trimmed by 1 base and 7 bases, with 7 bases remaining between them. The germline V gene encodes CDR1 SEHNR and CDR2 FQNEAQ (reference sequence). The CDR3, as DNA: TGTGCCAGCAGCTTAGAGCGTGGTGAAAAACTGTTTTTT. Its translation is CASSLERGEKLFF.

The chain has TRBV20-1 and TRBJ2-5; 14 bases are a match to TRBD2. The J segment lost 4 bases and the V segment lost 8 bases, leaving 9 bases of the junction unmatched. The CDR3 totals 15 residues. CDR1 DFQATT and CDR2 SNEGSKA come from the germline V gene (reference sequence). CDR3 coding DNA: TGCAGTACCCGACTAGCGGGGGGGCCGGGAGAGACCCAGTACTTC. It translates to CSTRLAGGPGETQYF.

The chain joins TRBV6-5 to TRBJ1-1; D unresolved. The CDR3 consists of 15 residues. V gave up 3 bases and J gave up 4 bases, with 15 bases separating them. Germline-derived CDR1 and CDR2 are MNHEY and SVGAGI. Here the CDR3 DNA reads TGTGCCAGCAGTTATTTATCTGGGTGGGCCACTGAAGCTTTCTTT. It is translated as CASSYLSGWATEAFF.

The V and J genes are TRBV3-1 and TRBJ1-1; D gene unclear. The CDR3 has 12 amino acids. The germline V gene encodes CDR1 LGHDT and CDR2 YNNKEL (reference sequence). Trimming pared 5 bases from V and 4 bases from J, leaving 8 bases between. The CDR3 DNA reads TGTGCCAGCAGCTGGGCGGCCACTGAAGCTTTCTTT. Residues: CASSWAATEAFF.

The CDR3 coding sequence is TGTGCCAGCAGGGGGGGAGTGGCGTCCGGCAATCAGCCCCAGCATTTT. Protein product: CASRGGVASGNQPQHF. V usage is TRBV6-2 or TRBV6-3 and J usage is TRBJ1-5; tentative D call: TRBD1 (5 bases). Looked up from germline, CDR1 is MNHEY and CDR2 is SVGEGT. Trimming shortened V by 6 bases and J by 2 bases, and 17 bases separated the two germline ends. This CDR3 has 16 residues.